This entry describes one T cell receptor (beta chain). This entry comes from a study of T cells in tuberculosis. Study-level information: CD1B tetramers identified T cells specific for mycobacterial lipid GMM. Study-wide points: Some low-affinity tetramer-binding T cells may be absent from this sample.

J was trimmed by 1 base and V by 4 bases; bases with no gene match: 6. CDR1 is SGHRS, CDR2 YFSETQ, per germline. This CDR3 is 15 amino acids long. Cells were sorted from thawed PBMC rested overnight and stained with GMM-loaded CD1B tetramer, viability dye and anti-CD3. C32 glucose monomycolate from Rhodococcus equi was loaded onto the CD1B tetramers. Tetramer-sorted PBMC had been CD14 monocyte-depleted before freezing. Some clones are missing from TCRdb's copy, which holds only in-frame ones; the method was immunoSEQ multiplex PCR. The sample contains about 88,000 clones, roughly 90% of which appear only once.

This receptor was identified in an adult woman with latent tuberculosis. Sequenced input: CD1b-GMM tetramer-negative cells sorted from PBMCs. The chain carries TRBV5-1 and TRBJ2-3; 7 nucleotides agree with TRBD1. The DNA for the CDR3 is TGCGCCAGCAGCCTGGGGACAGCCCGCACAGATACGCAGTATTTT. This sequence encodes CASSLGTARTDTQYF.